This T cell receptor beta chain is drawn from a study of cytomegalovirus exposure and HLA in healthy donors. Points on this clone: Antigen unknown.

The study ran its PCR with 60 Vbeta and 13 Jbeta primers. The data were produced by immunoSEQ multiplex PCR, yet TCRdb's version contains in-frame clones alone and is incomplete. The listing contains 80,000 to 100,000 clones. Trimming took off 4 bases at V and 0 bases at J, with 9 bases between the two ends. The CDR3 loop spans 13 amino acids. The V gene's germline CDR1 is GTSNPN and CDR2 SVGIG (reference sequence). Study observations and caveats: TRBV6-2, TRBV6-3 and other indistinguishable V segments were excluded. A later analysis found that most CMV-associated TCR beta chains appeared HLA-restricted. Earlier analysis yielded a pattern in which most TCR beta V segments were productive about 90% or about 30% of the time.

The chain recombines TRBV30 with TRBJ1-1; D remains ambiguous. The TCR comes from a woman under 40 in good health and CMV-seronegative. The specimen was PBMCs. The CDR3 DNA sequence: TGTGCCTGGACTCAGATCGTGAACACTGAAGCTTTCTTT. Protein: CAWTQIVNTEAFF.